What follows are 4 T cell receptor beta chains derived from one specimen sequenced in a study of shared clonotypes between healthy human individuals. The protocol was immunoSEQ multiplex PCR, while the TCRdb copy is restricted to in-frame clones and leaves out a portion. The sample contains over a million clones, approximately 98.5% of which appear only once. The material sequenced was naive CD4+ T cells sorted from blood. Subset: CD45RA+ positively selected. Receptors originate from a man aged 25-45 years in good health.

V is TRBV7-2 and J is TRBJ1-1, with 8 nucleotides matching TRBD1. The CDR3 runs to 15 residues. V was clipped by 5 bases and J by 2 bases; unmatched bases: 7. The V gene's germline CDR1 is SGHTA and CDR2 FQGNSA. The DNA for the CDR3 is TGTGCCAGCAGCCCTAGGACAGGGCCAAACACTGAAGCTTTCTTT. Its translation is CASSPRTGPNTEAFF.

The CDR3 nucleotides read TGTGCCAGCAGCTTCCCAGCGAACACCGGGGAGCTGTTTTTT. This translates into CASSFPANTGELFF. The chain recombines TRBV5-4 with TRBJ2-2; D is uncertain. Per the germline V gene, CDR1 is SGHNT and CDR2 is YYREEE (reference sequence). The CDR3 is made up of 14 amino acids. V was clipped by 2 bases and J by 0 bases, with 5 bases between them.

The V call is TRBV30, the J call TRBJ2-7; D is unresolved. Between the trimmed V and J ends, which lost 2 bases and 6 bases, there was a span of 14 bases. There are 13 residues in the CDR3. Germline assignment: CDR1 GTSNPN and CDR2 SVGIG (reference sequence). CDR3 amino acids: CAWSIGSLGEQYF. CDR3 sequence (DNA): TGTGCCTGGAGTATAGGTAGCCTGGGCGAGCAGTACTTC.

Notes on this clone: The sample holds other DNA sequences that translate to the same CDR3. The chain is built from TRBV28 and TRBJ2-5; D is unresolved. CDR3 length: 11 residues. Trimming cost V 5 bases and J 5 bases, with 6 bases left between them. The germline V gene encodes CDR1 MDHEN and CDR2 SYDVKM. The CDR3 DNA is TGTGCCAGCAGTGATCAGGAGACCCAGTACTTC. Protein product: CASSDQETQYF.